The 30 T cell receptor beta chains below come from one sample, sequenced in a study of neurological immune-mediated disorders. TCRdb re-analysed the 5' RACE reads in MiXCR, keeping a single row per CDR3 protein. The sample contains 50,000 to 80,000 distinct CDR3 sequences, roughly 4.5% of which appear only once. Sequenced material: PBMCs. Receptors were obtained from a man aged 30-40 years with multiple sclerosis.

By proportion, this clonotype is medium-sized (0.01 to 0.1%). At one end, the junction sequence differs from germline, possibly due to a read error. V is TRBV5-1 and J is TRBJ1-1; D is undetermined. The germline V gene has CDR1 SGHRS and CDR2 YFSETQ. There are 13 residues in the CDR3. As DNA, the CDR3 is TGTGCCAGCAGTTTAGGGAGAGACACTGAAGCTTTCTTT. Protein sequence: CASSLGRDTEAFF.

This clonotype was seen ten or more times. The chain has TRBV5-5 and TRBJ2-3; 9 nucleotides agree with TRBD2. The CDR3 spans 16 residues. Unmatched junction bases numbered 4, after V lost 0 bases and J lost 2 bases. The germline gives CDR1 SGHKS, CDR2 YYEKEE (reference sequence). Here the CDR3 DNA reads TGTGCCAGCAGCTTGGGTAGCGGGGGCTACACAGATACGCAGTATTTT. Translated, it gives CASSLGSGGYTDTQYF.

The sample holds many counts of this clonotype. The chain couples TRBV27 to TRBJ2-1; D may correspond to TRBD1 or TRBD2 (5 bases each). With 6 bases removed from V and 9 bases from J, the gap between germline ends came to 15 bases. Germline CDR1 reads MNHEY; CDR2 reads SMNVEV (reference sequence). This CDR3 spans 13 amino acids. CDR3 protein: CASRRGASGEQFF. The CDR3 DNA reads TGTGCCAGCAGGAGAGGGGCGTCGGGTGAGCAGTTCTTC.

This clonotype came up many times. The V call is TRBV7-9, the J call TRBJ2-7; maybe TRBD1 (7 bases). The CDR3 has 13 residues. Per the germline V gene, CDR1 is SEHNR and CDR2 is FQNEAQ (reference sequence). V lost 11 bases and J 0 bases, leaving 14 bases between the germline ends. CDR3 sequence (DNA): TGTGCCTCGGAGGGACAGACCTCCTACGAGCAGTACTTC. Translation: CASEGQTSYEQYF.

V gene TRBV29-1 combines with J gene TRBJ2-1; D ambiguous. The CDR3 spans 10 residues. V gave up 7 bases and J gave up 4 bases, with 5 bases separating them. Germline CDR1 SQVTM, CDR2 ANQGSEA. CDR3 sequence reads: CSAVYNEQFF. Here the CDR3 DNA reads TGCAGCGCCGTTTACAATGAGCAGTTCTTC.

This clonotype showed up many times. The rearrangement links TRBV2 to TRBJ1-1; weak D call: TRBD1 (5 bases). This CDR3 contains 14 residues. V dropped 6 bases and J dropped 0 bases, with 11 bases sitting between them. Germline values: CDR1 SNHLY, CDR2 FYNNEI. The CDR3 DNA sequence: TGTGCCAGCAGGGGACTGGTCGTGAACACTGAAGCTTTCTTT. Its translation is CASRGLVVNTEAFF.

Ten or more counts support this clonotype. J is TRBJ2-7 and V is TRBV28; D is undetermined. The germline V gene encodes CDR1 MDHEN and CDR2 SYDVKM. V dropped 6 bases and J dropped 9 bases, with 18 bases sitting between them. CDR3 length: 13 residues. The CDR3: CASSLVNLQGQYF. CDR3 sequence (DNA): TGTGCCAGCAGCCTAGTGAACCTCCAAGGGCAGTACTTC.

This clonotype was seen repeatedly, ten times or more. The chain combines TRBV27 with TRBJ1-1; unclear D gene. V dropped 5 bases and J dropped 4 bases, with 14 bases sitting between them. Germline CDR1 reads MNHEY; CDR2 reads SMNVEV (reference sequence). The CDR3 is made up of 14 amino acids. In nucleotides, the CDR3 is TGTGCCAGCAGTCCTGCCTCGCGGGGCACTGAAGCTTTCTTT. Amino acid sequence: CASSPASRGTEAFF.

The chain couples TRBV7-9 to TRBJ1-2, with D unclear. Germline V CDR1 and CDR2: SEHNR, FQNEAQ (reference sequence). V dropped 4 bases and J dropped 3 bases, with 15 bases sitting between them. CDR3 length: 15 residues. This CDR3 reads CASSSSFQEYYGYTF. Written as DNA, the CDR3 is TGTGCCAGCAGCTCGAGCTTTCAGGAGTACTATGGCTACACCTTC.

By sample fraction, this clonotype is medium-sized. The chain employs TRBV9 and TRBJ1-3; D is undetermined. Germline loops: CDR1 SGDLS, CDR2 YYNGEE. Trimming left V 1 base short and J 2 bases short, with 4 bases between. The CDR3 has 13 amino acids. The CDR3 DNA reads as TGTGCCAGCAGCGTATCTCCTGGAAACACCATATATTTT. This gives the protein CASSVSPGNTIYF.

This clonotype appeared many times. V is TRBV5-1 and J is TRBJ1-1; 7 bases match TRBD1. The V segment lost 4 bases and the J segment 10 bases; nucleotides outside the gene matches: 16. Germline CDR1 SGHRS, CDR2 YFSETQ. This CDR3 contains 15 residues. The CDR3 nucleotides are TGCGCCAGCAGCCCGGTTGGTCCGACAGGGCTAGGAGCTTTCTTT. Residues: CASSPVGPTGLGAFF.

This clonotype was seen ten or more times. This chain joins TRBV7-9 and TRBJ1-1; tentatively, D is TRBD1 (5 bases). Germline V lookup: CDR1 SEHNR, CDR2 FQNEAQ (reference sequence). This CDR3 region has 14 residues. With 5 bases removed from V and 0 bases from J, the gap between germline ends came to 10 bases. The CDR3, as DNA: TGTGCCAGCAGCGAGAAGGGGATGAACACTGAAGCTTTCTTT. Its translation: CASSEKGMNTEAFF.

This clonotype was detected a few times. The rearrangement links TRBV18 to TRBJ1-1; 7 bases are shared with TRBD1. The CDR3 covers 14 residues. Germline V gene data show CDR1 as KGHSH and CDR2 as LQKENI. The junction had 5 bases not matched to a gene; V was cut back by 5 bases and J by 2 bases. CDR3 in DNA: TGTGCCAGCTCAGATAACAGGGGAAACACTGAAGCTTTCTTT. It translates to CASSDNRGNTEAFF. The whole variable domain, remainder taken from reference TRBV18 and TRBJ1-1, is NAGVMQNPRHLVRRRGQEARLRCSPMKGHSHVYWYRQLPEEGLKFMVYLQKENIIDESGMPKERFSAEFPKEGPSILRIQQVVRGDSAAYFCASSDNRGNTEAFFGQGTRLTVV.

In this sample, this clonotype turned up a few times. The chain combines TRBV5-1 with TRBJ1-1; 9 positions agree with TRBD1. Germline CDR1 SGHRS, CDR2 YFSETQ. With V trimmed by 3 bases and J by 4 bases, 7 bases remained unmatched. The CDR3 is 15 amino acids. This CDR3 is CASSSDRGSGTEAFF. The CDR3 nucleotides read TGCGCCAGCAGCTCGGACAGGGGTAGTGGCACTGAAGCTTTCTTT.

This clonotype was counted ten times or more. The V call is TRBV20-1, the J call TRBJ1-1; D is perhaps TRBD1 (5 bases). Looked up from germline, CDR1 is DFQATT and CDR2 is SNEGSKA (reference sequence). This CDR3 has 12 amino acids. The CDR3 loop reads CSPEEGRTEAFF. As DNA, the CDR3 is TGCAGCCCCGAGGAGGGACGGACTGAAGCTTTCTTT.

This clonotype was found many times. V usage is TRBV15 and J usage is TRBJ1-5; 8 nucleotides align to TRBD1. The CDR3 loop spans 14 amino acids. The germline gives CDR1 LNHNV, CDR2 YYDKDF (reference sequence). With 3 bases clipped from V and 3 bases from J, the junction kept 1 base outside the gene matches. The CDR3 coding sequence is TGTGCCACCAGCAGGACAGGGGCCAATCAGCCCCAGCATTTT. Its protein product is CATSRTGANQPQHF.

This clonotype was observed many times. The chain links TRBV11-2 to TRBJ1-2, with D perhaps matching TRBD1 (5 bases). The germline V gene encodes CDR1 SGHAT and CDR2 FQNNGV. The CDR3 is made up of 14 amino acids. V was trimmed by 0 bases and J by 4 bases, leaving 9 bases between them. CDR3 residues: CASSLDSGLYGYTF. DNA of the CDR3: TGTGCCAGCAGCTTAGATTCAGGGCTCTATGGCTACACCTTC.

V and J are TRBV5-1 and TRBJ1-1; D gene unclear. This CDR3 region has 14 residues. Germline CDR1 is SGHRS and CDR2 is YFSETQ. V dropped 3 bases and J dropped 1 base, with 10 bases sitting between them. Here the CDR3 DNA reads TGCGCCAGCAGCTCCATCCACCCGAACACTGAAGCTTTCTTT. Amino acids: CASSSIHPNTEAFF. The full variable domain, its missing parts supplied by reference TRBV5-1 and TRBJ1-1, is KAGVTQTPRYLIKTRGQQVTLSCSPISGHRSVSWYQQTPGQGLQFLFEYFSETQRNKGNFPGRFSGRQFSNSRSEMNVSTLELGDSALYLCASSSIHPNTEAFFGQGTRLTVV.

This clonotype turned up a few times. CDR3 amino acids: CSAKGQSNTEAFF. CDR3 nucleotides: TGCAGTGCCAAGGGACAGTCCAACACTGAAGCTTTCTTT. The chain joins TRBV20-1 to TRBJ1-1; 7 bases match TRBD1. J gave up 2 bases and V 6 bases, and 6 bases lay outside the gene matches. The CDR3 is made up of 13 amino acids. Germline V gives CDR1 DFQATT, CDR2 SNEGSKA (reference sequence).

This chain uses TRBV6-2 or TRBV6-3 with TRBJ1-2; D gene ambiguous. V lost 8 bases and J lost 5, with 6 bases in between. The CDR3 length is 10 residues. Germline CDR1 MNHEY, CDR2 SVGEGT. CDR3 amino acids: CASGTYGYTF. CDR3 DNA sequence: TGTGCCAGCGGTACTTATGGCTACACCTTC.

The CDR3 region is CATSDSRLSTDTQYF. The CDR3 DNA reads TGTGCCACCAGTGATTCACGACTGAGCACAGATACGCAGTATTTT. V is TRBV24-1 and J is TRBJ2-3, with D unclear. The CDR3 is 15 amino acids. V lost 2 bases and J 0 bases, leaving 8 bases between the germline ends. The germline gives CDR1 KGHDR, CDR2 SFDVKD.

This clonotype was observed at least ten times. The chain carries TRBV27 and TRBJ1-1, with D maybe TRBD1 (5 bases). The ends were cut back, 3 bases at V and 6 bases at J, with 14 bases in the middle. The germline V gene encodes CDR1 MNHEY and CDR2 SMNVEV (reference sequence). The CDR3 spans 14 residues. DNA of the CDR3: TGTGCCAGCAGTTTGGTTGGGGCTTTAGCTGAAGCTTTCTTT. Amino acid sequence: CASSLVGALAEAFF.

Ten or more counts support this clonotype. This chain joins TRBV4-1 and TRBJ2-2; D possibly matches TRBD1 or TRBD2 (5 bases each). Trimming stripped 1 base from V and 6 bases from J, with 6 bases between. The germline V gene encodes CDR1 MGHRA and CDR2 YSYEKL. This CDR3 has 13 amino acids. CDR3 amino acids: CASSQGGPGELFF. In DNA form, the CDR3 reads TGCGCCAGCAGCCAAGGGGGACCCGGGGAGCTGTTTTTT.

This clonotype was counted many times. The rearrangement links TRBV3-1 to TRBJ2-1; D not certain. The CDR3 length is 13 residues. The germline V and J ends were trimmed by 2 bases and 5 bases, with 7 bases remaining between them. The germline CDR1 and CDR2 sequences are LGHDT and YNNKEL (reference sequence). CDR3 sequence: CASSQFMNNEQFF. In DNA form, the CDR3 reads TGTGCCAGCAGCCAATTCATGAACAATGAGCAGTTCTTC.

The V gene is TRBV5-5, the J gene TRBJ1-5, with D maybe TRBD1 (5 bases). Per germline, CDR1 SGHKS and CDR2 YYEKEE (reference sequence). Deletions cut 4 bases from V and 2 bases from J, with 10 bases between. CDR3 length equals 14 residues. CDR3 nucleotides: TGTGCCAGCAGCCCGATGGGGGGCAATCAGCCCCAGCATTTT. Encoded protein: CASSPMGGNQPQHF.

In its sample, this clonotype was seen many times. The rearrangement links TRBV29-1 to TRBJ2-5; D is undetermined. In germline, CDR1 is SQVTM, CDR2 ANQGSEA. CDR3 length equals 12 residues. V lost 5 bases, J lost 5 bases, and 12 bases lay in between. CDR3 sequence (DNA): TGCAGCGTTAAGGGTGTATTGGAGACCCAGTACTTC. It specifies CSVKGVLETQYF.

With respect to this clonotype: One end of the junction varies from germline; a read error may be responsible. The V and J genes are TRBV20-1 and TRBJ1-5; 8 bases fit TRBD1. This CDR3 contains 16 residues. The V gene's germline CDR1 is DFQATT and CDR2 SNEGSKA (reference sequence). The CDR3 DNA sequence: TGCAGTGCTAGAGATTGGGGACAGGAAGGCAATCAGCCCCAGAATTTT. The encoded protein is CSARDWGQEGNQPQNF.

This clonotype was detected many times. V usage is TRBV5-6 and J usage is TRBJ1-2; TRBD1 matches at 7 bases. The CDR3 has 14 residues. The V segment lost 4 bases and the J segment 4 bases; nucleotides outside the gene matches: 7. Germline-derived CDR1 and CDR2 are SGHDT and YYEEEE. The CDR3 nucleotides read TGTGCCAGCAGCGGCCGACAGGGTGTCTATGGCTACACCTTC. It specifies CASSGRQGVYGYTF.

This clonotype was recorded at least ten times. The chain's CDR3 is CASSSRRGGGIQYF. CDR3 nucleotides: TGTGCCAGCAGCTCTCGCAGAGGGGGTGGCATTCAGTACTTC. This chain uses TRBV7-9 with TRBJ2-4; D is possibly TRBD1 (6 bases). The CDR3 is made up of 14 amino acids. Germline CDR1 is SEHNR and CDR2 is FQNEAQ (reference sequence). V shed 4 bases and J shed 9 bases, with 16 bases lying between them.

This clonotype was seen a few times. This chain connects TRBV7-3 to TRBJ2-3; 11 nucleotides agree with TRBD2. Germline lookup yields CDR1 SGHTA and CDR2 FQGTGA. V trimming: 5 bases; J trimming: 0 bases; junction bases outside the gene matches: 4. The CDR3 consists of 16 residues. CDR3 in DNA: TGTGCCAGCAGCATTGGGACTAGCGGAAGCACAGATACGCAGTATTTT. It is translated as CASSIGTSGSTDTQYF.